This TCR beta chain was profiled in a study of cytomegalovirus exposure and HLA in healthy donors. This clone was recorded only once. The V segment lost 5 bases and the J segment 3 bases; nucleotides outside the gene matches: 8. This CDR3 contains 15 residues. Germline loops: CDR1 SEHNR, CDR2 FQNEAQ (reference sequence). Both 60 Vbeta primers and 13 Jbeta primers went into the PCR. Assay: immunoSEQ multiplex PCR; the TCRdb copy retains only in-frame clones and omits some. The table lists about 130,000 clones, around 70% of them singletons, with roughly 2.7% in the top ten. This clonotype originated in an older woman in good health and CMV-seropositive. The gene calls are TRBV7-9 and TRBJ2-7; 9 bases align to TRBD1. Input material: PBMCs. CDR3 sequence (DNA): TGTGCCAGCAGCATTATGGACAGGGGTATCTACGAGCAGTACTTC. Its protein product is CASSIMDRGIYEQYF.